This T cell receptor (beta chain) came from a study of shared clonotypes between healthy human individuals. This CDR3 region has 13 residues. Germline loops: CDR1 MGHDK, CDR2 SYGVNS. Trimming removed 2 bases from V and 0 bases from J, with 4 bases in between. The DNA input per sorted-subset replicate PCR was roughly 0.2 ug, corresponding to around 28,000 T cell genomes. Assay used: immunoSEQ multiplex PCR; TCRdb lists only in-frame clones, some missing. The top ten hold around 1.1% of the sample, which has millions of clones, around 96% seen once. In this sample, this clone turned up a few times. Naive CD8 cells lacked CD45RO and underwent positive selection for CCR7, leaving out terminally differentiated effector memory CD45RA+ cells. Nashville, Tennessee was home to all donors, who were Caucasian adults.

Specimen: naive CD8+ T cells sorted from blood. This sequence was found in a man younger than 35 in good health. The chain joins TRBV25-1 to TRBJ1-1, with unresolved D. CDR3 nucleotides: TGTGCCAGCAGTGAACCAGTGAACACTGAAGCTTTCTTT. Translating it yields CASSEPVNTEAFF.